This TCR beta chain was captured in a study of blood T cell repertoires in COVID-19. As for the study in general: From the United States, Italy and Spain came samples of acute and convalescent COVID-19. The cDNA or gDNA used as material had been derived from T cells, B-cell-depleted T cells, or PBMCs.

As handled by the study authors: Amplification with reference gene primers provided the estimates of nucleated cell counts. TCRdb's table, derived via immunoSEQ multiplex PCR, lists solely in-frame clones and lacks some. That table is the source of V, J and clone size, and D and trimming were worked out from the DNA. The sample records 180,000 or so clones, around 78% being singletons. Each recovered donor of Cohort 3 presented with two negative PCRs, clearance, or symptom resolution. Material for sequencing was PBMCs or T cells enriched from blood (not recorded which). The receptor was derived from a woman aged 45 to 65 who had recovered from COVID-19.

This CDR3 is CASSSGWQYV. The CDR3 nucleotides are TGTGCCAGCAGTTCCGGTTGGCAGTACGTC. The chain employs TRBV28 and TRBJ2-7; no clear D. Looked up from germline, CDR1 is MDHEN and CDR2 is SYDVKM. The CDR3 spans 10 residues. Trimming removed 4 bases at V and 9 bases at J, with 7 bases between.